The 28 T cell receptor beta chains given below trace back to one sample, sequenced in a study of T cells in localized non-small cell lung cancer. Only in-frame clones appear in the TCRdb table, and some are missing; sequencing was by immunoSEQ multiplex PCR. The table records around 67,000 clones, 90% of them present only once. The specimen was peripheral blood, collected before any cancer treatment. Source of these receptors: a woman aged 35 to 70 with stage I lung adenocarcinoma.

The chain links TRBV7-2 to TRBJ2-7, with D possibly being TRBD2 (5 bases). CDR1 and CDR2 (germline): SGHTA, FQGNSA. V was clipped by 5 bases and J by 6 bases, with 11 bases between them. The CDR3 loop spans 12 amino acids. This CDR3 reads CASSKQEVEQYF. DNA for the CDR3: TGTGCCAGCAGCAAGCAGGAGGTCGAGCAGTACTTC.

The V and J genes are TRBV15 and TRBJ1-6, with D possibly being TRBD1 (6 bases). In germline, CDR1 is LNHNV, CDR2 YYDKDF (reference sequence). This CDR3 is built from 14 residues. Trimming left V 10 bases short and J 2 bases short, with 12 bases between. The CDR3, as DNA: TGTGCCATCGGCGACAGGACCTATAATTCACCCCTCCACTTT. Translating it yields CAIGDRTYNSPLHF.

The chain employs TRBV5-1 and TRBJ2-3, with D possibly being TRBD1 (6 bases). V lost 2 bases and J lost 0, with 10 bases in between. The CDR3 contains 15 residues. Per the germline V gene, CDR1 is SGHRS and CDR2 is YFSETQ. CDR3 in amino acids: CASSLGQSSTDTQYF. DNA of the CDR3: TGCGCCAGCAGCTTAGGACAGTCTAGCACAGATACGCAGTATTTT. Drawing the rest from reference TRBV5-1 and TRBJ2-3, the complete variable domain is KAGVTQTPRYLIKTRGQQVTLSCSPISGHRSVSWYQQTPGQGLQFLFEYFSETQRNKGNFPGRFSGRQFSNSRSEMNVSTLELGDSALYLCASSLGQSSTDTQYFGPGTRLTVL.

The genes are TRBV6-5 and TRBJ2-4; no clear D gene. CDR3 length: 11 residues. V was trimmed by 11 bases and J by 8 bases, leaving 13 bases between them. Germline-derived CDR1 and CDR2 are MNHEY and SVGAGI. CDR3 DNA sequence: TGTGCCGTGTGGGGTCTTGACATTCAGTACTTC. Translation: CAVWGLDIQYF.

In this sample, this clone turned up a few times. The chain recombines TRBV7-2 with TRBJ1-2; D unresolved. The CDR3 consists of 16 residues. Per the germline V gene, CDR1 is SGHTA and CDR2 is FQGNSA. The germline V and J ends were trimmed by 0 bases and 2 bases, with 13 bases remaining between them. The CDR3 is CASSLALGVVNYGYTF. The CDR3 bases are TGTGCCAGCAGCTTAGCGCTCGGTGTAGTCAACTATGGCTACACCTTC.

V and J are TRBV15 and TRBJ2-2; D is ambiguous. V shed 8 bases and J shed 3 bases, with 7 bases lying between them. Germline CDR1 reads LNHNV; CDR2 reads YYDKDF (reference sequence). The CDR3 is 12 residues long. Here the CDR3 reads CATDDDTGELFF. The CDR3 region has the DNA TGTGCCACCGATGATGACACCGGGGAGCTGTTTTTT.

The J gene is TRBJ1-4, the V gene TRBV4-1; D remains unclear. The V end lost 1 base, the J end lost 6 bases, and 15 bases lay between the germline ends. Germline CDR1 and CDR2: MGHRA and YSYEKL. The CDR3 sequence is 16 residues long. The CDR3 sequence is CASSQVEWYTDEKLFF. CDR3 nucleotides: TGCGCCAGCAGCCAAGTCGAATGGTACACGGATGAAAAACTGTTTTTT.

The chain has TRBV4-1 and TRBJ2-1; 8 bases map to TRBD2. V gave up 0 bases and J gave up 9 bases; unmatched junction bases: 10. This CDR3 has 16 amino acids. CDR1 and CDR2 from the germline V gene are MGHRA and YSYEKL. CDR3 bases: TGCGCCAGCAGCCAAGAATCCGGGGGGGCCTTCGGTGAGCAGTTCTTC. It specifies CASSQESGGAFGEQFF.

V and J are TRBV6-1 and TRBJ1-2, with unresolved D. Germline V gene data show CDR1 as MNHNS and CDR2 as SASEGT. This CDR3 comprises 11 residues. The V end was cut by 6 bases, the J end by 3 bases, with 5 bases between. The CDR3 sequence: CASRKYYGYTF. The CDR3 nucleotides read TGTGCCAGCAGAAAGTACTATGGCTACACCTTC.

The chain links TRBV27 to TRBJ2-3; D unclear. V lost 6 bases to trimming and J lost 0 bases, with 10 bases between them. Germline values: CDR1 MNHEY, CDR2 SMNVEV (reference sequence). This CDR3 comprises 14 residues. CDR3 sequence reads: CASSRIDSTDTQYF. The CDR3 DNA reads as TGTGCCAGCAGCAGAATCGACAGCACAGATACGCAGTATTTT.

This clone was seen more than once but under ten times. V is TRBV5-1 and J is TRBJ1-6, with TRBD1 matching 9 bases. V lost 4 bases to trimming and J lost 10 bases; unmatched junction nucleotides: 6. The CDR3 totals 14 residues. The germline V gene has CDR1 SGHRS and CDR2 YFSETQ. For the CDR3, the DNA is TGCGCCAGCAGCAGGGGACAGGGCGTATCACCCCTCCACTTT. It specifies CASSRGQGVSPLHF.

The chain employs TRBV9 and TRBJ1-4; 8 nucleotides match TRBD1. The ends lost 4 bases at V and 7 bases at J; junction bases unmatched: 6. The length of the CDR3 is 14 residues. Germline values: CDR1 SGDLS, CDR2 YYNGEE. CDR3 sequence (DNA): TGTGCCAGCAGCATCGGACAGGGAAGTGAAAAACTGTTTTTT. This gives the protein CASSIGQGSEKLFF.

The V gene is TRBV9, the J gene TRBJ2-1; no reliable D call. This CDR3 has 16 residues. The germline gives CDR1 SGDLS, CDR2 YYNGEE. Trimming shortened V by 0 bases and J by 8 bases, and 18 bases separated the two germline ends. The CDR3 spells CASSVGASGGGDEQFF. In nucleotides, the CDR3 is TGTGCCAGCAGCGTAGGGGCCAGTGGTGGTGGGGATGAGCAGTTCTTC.

CDR3 residues: CASSLWDRGGNTEAFF. The CDR3 bases are TGTGCCAGCAGCTTGTGGGACAGGGGAGGGAACACTGAAGCTTTCTTT. J is TRBJ1-1 and V is TRBV5-5, with 10 positions matching TRBD1. The trim removed 1 base at V and 1 base at J, leaving 4 bases unmatched. The CDR3 contains 16 residues. Germline CDR1 and CDR2: SGHKS and YYEKEE (reference sequence).

The chain carries TRBV30 and TRBJ1-1; 8 positions agree with TRBD1. The CDR3 spans 15 residues. Germline V CDR1 and CDR2: GTSNPN, SVGIG (reference sequence). The V gene end was trimmed by 4 bases and the J gene end by 1 base; junction bases not matched to a gene: 8. The CDR3 sequence: CAWTQRDRPNTEAFF. The DNA of the CDR3 is TGTGCCTGGACCCAGCGGGACAGGCCGAACACTGAAGCTTTCTTT. Looking up the rest from reference TRBV30 and TRBJ1-1 gives the full variable domain: SQTIHQWPATLVQPVGSPLSLECTVEGTSNPNLYWYRQAAGRGLQLLFYSVGIGQISSEVPQNLSASRPQDRQFILSSKKLLLSDSGFYLCAWTQRDRPNTEAFFGQGTRLTVV.

This clone was detected once. This chain connects TRBV6-5 to TRBJ1-4; the D is unclear. CDR3 length: 15 residues. Looked up from germline, CDR1 is MNHEY and CDR2 is SVGAGI. V shed 0 bases and J shed 3 bases, with 8 bases lying between them. Here the CDR3 DNA reads TGTGCCAGCAGTTACTCTTGGGGAGCTAATGAAAAACTGTTTTTT. It is translated as CASSYSWGANEKLFF.

The chain recombines TRBV6-1 with TRBJ1-2; unclear D gene. The length of the CDR3 is 13 residues. V was clipped by 1 base and J by 3 bases, with 6 bases between them. Germline V gene sequence: CDR1 MNHNS, CDR2 SASEGT. CDR3 DNA: TGTGCCAGCAGTGAAGGGGCAGACTATGGCTACACCTTC. Residues: CASSEGADYGYTF.

CDR3 in amino acids: CASTEGRTGRPQHF. As DNA, the CDR3 is TGTGCCAGCACCGAAGGGCGTACGGGCAGGCCCCAGCATTTT. J is TRBJ1-5 and V is TRBV5-8; D call uncertain. The V and J ends lost 6 bases and 9 bases respectively, with 19 bases between them. The CDR3 has 14 residues. CDR1 is SGHTS and CDR2 is YDEGEE in the germline V gene.

This chain links TRBV5-8 with TRBJ1-4; possibly TRBD1 for D (5 bases). CDR3 length: 15 amino acids. Trimming cost V 4 bases and J 8 bases, with 18 bases left between them. Germline lookup yields CDR1 SGHTS and CDR2 YDEGEE. Here the CDR3 DNA reads TGTGCCAGCAGCGTAGGGGCAGGGATGAAAGAAAAACTGTTTTTT. It yields the protein CASSVGAGMKEKLFF.

This chain joins TRBV14 and TRBJ2-7; possibly TRBD1 or TRBD2 for D (5 bases each). Germline V gene data show CDR1 as SGHDN and CDR2 as FVKESK. The CDR3 sequence is 15 residues long. The V end lost 4 bases, the J end lost 0 bases, and 13 bases lay between the germline ends. The CDR3 region is CASSLYGALSYEQYF. For the CDR3, the DNA is TGTGCCAGCAGCCTCTACGGGGCACTCTCCTACGAGCAGTACTTC.

The chain recombines TRBV9 with TRBJ2-5; 9 bases align to TRBD2. The CDR3 is made up of 20 amino acids. CDR1 and CDR2 (germline): SGDLS, YYNGEE. V lost 0 bases to trimming and J lost 2 bases; unmatched junction nucleotides: 17. Here the CDR3 reads CASSVDVGGASGTRQETQYF. CDR3 nucleotides: TGTGCCAGCAGCGTAGATGTTGGGGGGGCTAGCGGGACTCGGCAAGAGACCCAGTACTTC.

This sequence joins TRBV28 and TRBJ1-1; D is possibly TRBD1 (5 bases). V lost 6 bases and J lost 5, with 22 bases in between. Germline V lookup: CDR1 MDHEN, CDR2 SYDVKM. The CDR3 runs to 16 residues. CDR3 bases: TGTGCCAGCAGGGGCGGGGACCGCGCGATAACAACTGAAGCTTTCTTT. Translating it yields CASRGGDRAITTEAFF.

The chain is built from TRBV7-6 and TRBJ2-7; 7 bases line up with TRBD2. This CDR3 comprises 15 residues. Germline assignment: CDR1 SGHVS and CDR2 FNYEAQ. The V gene end was trimmed by 4 bases and the J gene end by 2 bases; junction bases not matched to a gene: 8. Written as DNA, the CDR3 is TGTGCCAGCAGCTCGGGACTATTCTCCGCCTACGAGCAGTACTTC. This sequence encodes CASSSGLFSAYEQYF.

This clone was observed once. V gene TRBV9 combines with J gene TRBJ2-2, with D unresolved. V lost 0 bases to trimming and J lost 0 bases, with 9 bases between them. This CDR3 has 16 residues. Germline CDR1 is SGDLS and CDR2 is YYNGEE. The CDR3 bases are TGTGCCAGCAGCGTAGGTACAGCCGCGAACACCGGGGAGCTGTTTTTT. Protein product: CASSVGTAANTGELFF.

The table lists this clone with a few counts. The chain carries TRBV12-2 and TRBJ2-6; no check of the table's D call, TRBD1, against the DNA was made. TRBV12-2 is assigned pseudogene status. The length of the CDR3 is 16 residues. Written as DNA, the CDR3 is TGTGCAAGTCGCCCCTGGCCACGCTCTGGGGCCAACGTCCTGACTTTC. It yields the protein CASRPWPRSGANVLTF.

The V call is TRBV5-6, the J call TRBJ2-7; TRBD2 matches at 11 bases. Germline-derived CDR1 and CDR2 are SGHDT and YYEEEE. The V and J ends lost 5 bases and 0 bases, in that order; junction bases with no gene match: 4. This CDR3 spans 15 amino acids. The CDR3 nucleotides read TGTGCCAGCAGTTCTAGCGGGGGGTCCTCCTACGAGCAGTACTTC. As protein: CASSSSGGSSYEQYF. Using reference TRBV5-6 and TRBJ2-7 for the parts outside the CDR3, the full variable domain is DAGVTQSPTHLIKTRGQQVTLRCSPKSGHDTVSWYQQALGQGPQFIFQYYEEEERQRGNFPDRFSGHQFPNYSSELNVNALLLGDSALYLCASSSSGGSSYEQYFGPGTRLTVT.

This chain joins TRBV7-9 and TRBJ2-5; a weak D match, TRBD1 (6 bases). Trimming pared 1 base from V and 2 bases from J, leaving 8 bases between. The CDR3 spans 14 residues. Germline CDR1 is SEHNR and CDR2 is FQNEAQ (reference sequence). The CDR3 region has the DNA TGTGCCAGCAGCTTAGGGACAGCTCAAGAGACCCAGTACTTC. Protein: CASSLGTAQETQYF. Full variable domain (rest looked up from reference TRBV7-9 and TRBJ2-5): DTGVSQNPRHKITKRGQNVTFRCDPISEHNRLYWYRQTLGQGPEFLTYFQNEAQLEKSRLLSDRFSAERPKGSFSTLEIQRTEQGDSAMYLCASSLGTAQETQYFGPGTRLLVL.

This sequence joins TRBV7-9 and TRBJ1-1; D gene ambiguous. The germline gives CDR1 SEHNR, CDR2 FQNEAQ (reference sequence). The CDR3 length is 13 residues. V dropped 1 base and J dropped 5 bases, with 8 bases sitting between them. CDR3 sequence: CASSLGGDTEAFF. DNA for the CDR3: TGTGCCAGCAGCTTAGGCGGGGATACTGAAGCTTTCTTT.